A single sample is the source of the 27 T cell receptor beta chains below, sequenced in a study of immune evolution from preneoplasia to lung adenocarcinoma. Generated by immunoSEQ multiplex PCR, the TCRdb table keeps only in-frame clones and is missing some. The sample records over 3,500 clones, under 80% being singletons. The sample consisted of FFPE invasive lung adenocarcinoma tissue. The source is a person aged 70 to 85 with invasive lung adenocarcinoma. Some clones in this sample may be carry-over from other donors' samples.

Worth noting for this clone: Other DNA sequences from this sample encode an identical CDR3 as well. The rearrangement uses TRBV7-9 and TRBJ2-7, with TRBD1 identical over 7 bases. Per germline, CDR1 SEHNR and CDR2 FQNEAQ (reference sequence). This CDR3 comprises 15 residues. V shed 1 base, J shed 5 bases, and the junction held 8 bases outside the gene matches. CDR3: CASSLVATGNHEQYF. Here the CDR3 DNA reads TGTGCCAGCAGCTTAGTGGCGACAGGGAACCACGAGCAGTACTTC.

A few counts support this clone. This rearrangement joins TRBV10-1 to TRBJ1-1; TRBD1 matches 8 bases. The CDR3 spans 14 residues. V gave up 2 bases and J gave up 4 bases; unmatched junction bases: 3. Germline V gene sequence: CDR1 WNHNN, CDR2 SYGVQD (reference sequence). The CDR3: CASSELTGGTEAFF. The CDR3 DNA follows: TGCGCCAGCAGTGAGCTTACAGGGGGCACTGAAGCTTTCTTT.

V and J are TRBV10-3 and TRBJ2-5, with 8 bases matching TRBD2. The CDR3 runs 14 residues. V was pared by 8 bases and J by 1 base, with 6 bases of the junction left unmatched. Germline V gives CDR1 ENHRY, CDR2 SYGVKD. The DNA for the CDR3 is TGTGCCATCTCTGGCGGGGGGCCCCAAGAGACCCAGTACTTC. Its translation: CAISGGGPQETQYF.

J is TRBJ2-3 and V is TRBV11-2; possible D gene TRBD2, 5 bases. CDR1 and CDR2 from the germline V gene are SGHAT and FQNNGV. CDR3 length equals 16 residues. The V and J ends lost 5 bases and 4 bases respectively, with 19 bases between them. This CDR3 reads CASSPTRSRGSDTQYF. The CDR3 DNA sequence: TGTGCCAGCAGCCCAACTCGGAGCCGCGGGTCAGATACGCAGTATTTT.

V is TRBV5-1 and J is TRBJ2-2; D is perhaps TRBD1 or TRBD2 (5 bases each). This CDR3 comprises 14 residues. From germline, CDR1 is SGHRS and CDR2 YFSETQ. Trimming took 3 bases from V and 7 from J, leaving 13 bases between them. The CDR3 bases are TGCGCCAGCAGCTCCTTACTTGGGGGCGGGGAGCTGTTTTTT. Translating it yields CASSSLLGGGELFF.

V is TRBV5-4 and J is TRBJ2-5, with 9 bases identical to TRBD2. Germline CDR1 reads SGHNT; CDR2 reads YYREEE (reference sequence). The CDR3 is 17 residues long. The V gene end was trimmed by 4 bases and the J gene end by 8 bases; junction bases not matched to a gene: 18. The CDR3 protein is CASSQEVAGEGKFTQYF. CDR3 bases: TGTGCCAGCAGCCAAGAGGTAGCGGGAGAGGGAAAGTTCACCCAGTACTTC.

The DNA for the CDR3 is TGTGCCAGCAGCCCCCCTAGCGGGAGGTTCGGAGAGCAGTTCTTC. Amino acid sequence: CASSPPSGRFGEQFF. The chain recombines TRBV7-9 with TRBJ2-1; 11 positions match TRBD2. This CDR3 has 15 amino acids. J gave up 10 bases and V 5 bases, and 10 bases lay outside the gene matches. CDR1 and CDR2 (germline): SEHNR, FQNEAQ (reference sequence).

This chain connects TRBV28 to TRBJ2-7, with TRBD2 matching 14 bases. Looked up from germline, CDR1 is MDHEN and CDR2 is SYDVKM. Trimming removed 4 bases from V and 6 bases from J; junction bases left unmatched: 11. The CDR3 loop spans 17 amino acids. CDR3 nucleotide sequence: TGTGCCAGCAGTTCTCAGTCGGGACTAGCGGGAGCGGGCGAGCAGTACTTC. Translation gives CASSSQSGLAGAGEQYF.

The chain combines TRBV19 with TRBJ1-1; TRBD1 matches 7 bases. CDR1 is LNHDA and CDR2 is SQIVND in the germline V gene (reference sequence). Unmatched junction bases numbered 14, after V lost 6 bases and J lost 4 bases. The CDR3 consists of 16 residues. The CDR3 nucleotides read TGTGCCAGTAGACAAACTCGACAGGGTAGGGGCACTGAAGCTTTCTTT. This codes for CASRQTRQGRGTEAFF.

The CDR3 loop is CASRDRGRMEQYF. CDR3 coding DNA: TGCGCCAGCAGAGACAGGGGGAGGATGGAGCAGTACTTC. V gene TRBV10-1 combines with J gene TRBJ2-7; 9 nucleotides align to TRBD1. J lost 7 bases, V lost 6 bases, and 7 bases had no gene match. CDR1 and CDR2 from the germline V gene are WNHNN and SYGVQD (reference sequence). CDR3 length: 13 residues.

This rearrangement joins TRBV29-1 to TRBJ2-1; either TRBD1 or TRBD2 may supply D (6 bases each). V was cut by 4 bases and J by 4 bases, with 14 bases left in between. The length of the CDR3 is 14 residues. Germline loops: CDR1 SQVTM, CDR2 ANQGSEA. The CDR3: CSVVGGSGYNEQFF. The CDR3 DNA sequence: TGCAGCGTTGTAGGGGGGAGCGGATACAATGAGCAGTTCTTC.

This clone was seen a handful of times. The CDR3 loop is CSITTGPMNTEAFF. In nucleotides, the CDR3 is TGCAGCATTACAACGGGACCTATGAACACTGAAGCTTTCTTT. The chain joins TRBV29-1 to TRBJ1-1; possibly TRBD1 for D (5 bases). This CDR3 spans 14 amino acids. Looked up from germline, CDR1 is SQVTM and CDR2 is ANQGSEA. The germline V and J ends were trimmed by 8 bases and 0 bases, with 16 bases remaining between them.

This clone was seen a few times. The rearrangement joins TRBV19 to TRBJ1-2; 8 nucleotides line up with TRBD1. The CDR3 totals 13 residues. Losses at the gene ends were 4 bases for V and 6 bases for J; bases not matched to a gene: 4. Germline assignment: CDR1 LNHDA and CDR2 SQIVND (reference sequence). CDR3 region: CASSRTGRDGYTF. DNA for the CDR3: TGTGCCAGTAGTAGGACAGGGAGAGATGGCTACACCTTC.

The V gene is TRBV30, the J gene TRBJ1-2; D might be TRBD1 (6 bases). CDR1 GTSNPN and CDR2 SVGIG come from the germline V gene (reference sequence). The CDR3 contains 12 residues. Trimming took 0 bases from V and 5 from J, leaving 7 bases between them. CDR3: CAWSVQGYGYTF. CDR3 coding DNA: TGTGCCTGGAGTGTCCAGGGGTATGGCTACACCTTC.

This chain uses TRBV4-2 with TRBJ1-1, with D possibly matching TRBD1 (5 bases). This CDR3 is built from 16 residues. V was cut by 2 bases and J by 3 bases, with 16 bases left in between. Germline V gene lookup returns CDR1 LGHNA and CDR2 YNFKEQ. CDR3 sequence (DNA): TGTGCCAGCAGCCAACCTGGGGGACGGTTGGACACTGAAGCTTTCTTT. Amino acid sequence: CASSQPGGRLDTEAFF.

The chain joins TRBV5-8 to TRBJ2-3, with D uncertain. Germline loops: CDR1 SGHTS, CDR2 YDEGEE. The CDR3 contains 16 residues. The V end was cut by 2 bases, the J end by 1 base, with 14 bases between. The CDR3 loop reads CASSFLRYPGTDTQYF. In nucleotides, the CDR3 is TGTGCCAGCAGCTTTTTGCGGTACCCAGGCACAGATACGCAGTATTTT.

This clone showed up just a few times. J is TRBJ1-5 and V is TRBV4-2; D not certain. CDR3 length: 13 residues. The V end lost 4 bases, the J end lost 4 bases, and 8 bases lay between the germline ends. Germline lookup yields CDR1 LGHNA and CDR2 YNFKEQ. The CDR3 sequence is CASSPDLNQPQHF. The CDR3 DNA follows: TGTGCCAGCAGCCCAGACCTTAATCAGCCCCAGCATTTT.

The V call is TRBV7-2, the J call TRBJ2-3; 12 nucleotides line up with TRBD2. This CDR3 is built from 15 residues. With V trimmed by 4 bases and J by 2 bases, 1 base remained unmatched. CDR1 and CDR2 (germline): SGHTA, FQGNSA. In DNA form, the CDR3 reads TGTGCCAGCAGCTGGACTAGCGGGAACACAGATACGCAGTATTTT. Translation: CASSWTSGNTDTQYF.

This clone was detected only a few times. V gene TRBV2 combines with J gene TRBJ1-1; no firm D call. The CDR3 is 11 amino acids. Germline lookup yields CDR1 SNHLY and CDR2 FYNNEI. V was clipped by 3 bases and J by 7 bases, with 6 bases between them. DNA for the CDR3: TGTGCCAGCAGTGAGGCACTTGAAGCTTTCTTT. This gives the protein CASSEALEAFF. The full variable domain, its missing parts supplied by reference TRBV2 and TRBJ1-1, is EPEVTQTPSHQVTQMGQEVILRCVPISNHLYFYWYRQILGQKVEFLVSFYNNEISEKSEIFDDQFSVERPDGSNFTLKIRSTKLEDSAMYFCASSEALEAFFGQGTRLTVV.

This chain uses TRBV6-5 with TRBJ1-2; TRBD1 might be the D (5 bases). V was trimmed by 2 bases and J by 7 bases, leaving 11 bases between them. The V gene's germline CDR1 is MNHEY and CDR2 SVGAGI. This CDR3 comprises 13 residues. CDR3 sequence (DNA): TGTGCCAGCAGTTACGGCAGGGAAAGTGGCTACACCTTC. It specifies CASSYGRESGYTF.

This chain joins TRBV14 and TRBJ1-2, with D uncertain. The ends were cut back, 0 bases at V and 6 bases at J, with 14 bases in the middle. Germline-derived CDR1 and CDR2 are SGHDN and FVKESK. The CDR3 covers 15 residues. CDR3 loop: CASSQDFGSFDGYTF. The CDR3 DNA follows: TGTGCCAGCAGCCAAGATTTCGGGTCTTTCGATGGCTACACCTTC.

The chain couples TRBV7-9 to TRBJ2-7; D is unclear. V was cut by 3 bases and J by 6 bases, with 6 bases left in between. The CDR3 covers 11 residues. CDR1 is SEHNR and CDR2 is FQNEAQ in the germline V gene (reference sequence). Here the CDR3 DNA reads TGTGCCAGCAGCTTTCTGAGCGAGCAGTACTTC. Translating it yields CASSFLSEQYF.

This clone occurred once. The rearrangement links TRBV4-2 to TRBJ2-5, with TRBD2 identical over 11 bases. With V trimmed by 4 bases and J by 2 bases, 3 bases remained unmatched. From germline, CDR1 is LGHNA and CDR2 YNFKEQ. The CDR3 has 15 amino acids. The CDR3 DNA follows: TGTGCCAGCAGCCCCGGGACTAGCGGTCAAGAGACCCAGTACTTC. It specifies CASSPGTSGQETQYF.

The rearrangement uses TRBV6-1 and TRBJ1-4, with 9 positions matching TRBD1. Germline V gene sequence: CDR1 MNHNS, CDR2 SASEGT. The V gene end was trimmed by 0 bases and the J gene end by 5 bases; junction bases not matched to a gene: 4. The length of the CDR3 is 16 residues. The chain's CDR3 is CASSEAPGTGNEKLFF. The CDR3, as DNA: TGTGCCAGCAGTGAAGCACCCGGGACAGGGAATGAAAAACTGTTTTTT.

This clone was detected a few times. The DNA of the CDR3 is TGTGCCAGCAGCTTAACGCGGACTAGAGGCGCAGATACGCAGTATTTT. It translates to CASSLTRTRGADTQYF. This rearrangement joins TRBV11-2 to TRBJ2-3; TRBD2 matches 7 bases. From germline, CDR1 is SGHAT and CDR2 FQNNGV. With V trimmed by 2 bases and J by 4 bases, 9 bases remained unmatched. The CDR3 spans 16 residues.

The rearrangement links TRBV7-3 to TRBJ1-5; D unresolved. The CDR3 is made up of 14 amino acids. The V gene's germline CDR1 is SGHTA and CDR2 FQGTGA. Trimming took off 2 bases at V and 3 bases at J, with 8 bases between the two ends. CDR3 amino acids: CASSLGHVNQPQHF. CDR3 nucleotides: TGTGCCAGCAGCTTAGGGCACGTCAATCAGCCCCAGCATTTT.

This clone was observed a handful of times. The chain couples TRBV6-4 to TRBJ2-3; the D is unclear. Germline assignment: CDR1 MRHNA and CDR2 SNTAGT. This CDR3 has 11 residues. Trimming cost V 10 bases and J 5 bases, with 10 bases left between them. CDR3 loop: CATSSGDTQYF. CDR3 DNA: TGTGCCACCAGCTCCGGAGATACGCAGTATTTT.